The present TCR beta chain was sequenced within a study of neoadjuvant anti-PD-1 for oral cavity cancer. Findings and caveats of the study: Post-nivolumab, blood T cell clonality was significantly elevated in non-responders.

Six replicates per PBMC sample, mostly from roughly 490 ng of genomic DNA. Profiling relied on immunoSEQ multiplex PCR, and the TCRdb table lists in-frame clones only, not all of them. The repertoire holds around 13,000 clones, with over 60% as singletons. Looked up from germline, CDR1 is SQVTM and CDR2 is ANQGSEA. The CDR3 loop spans 12 amino acids. Trimming pared 5 bases from V and 6 bases from J, leaving 11 bases between. This clone was counted only a few times. Its antigen is still unknown. The genes are TRBV29-1 and TRBJ1-5, with D possibly matching TRBD1 (5 bases). Sequenced here: PBMCs, sampled before nivolumab (anti-PD-1) treatment. The source of this sequence is a person aged 35 to 85 with oral cavity squamous cell carcinoma. CDR3 coding DNA: TGCAGCGTTAAGGGACTCGGTCAGCCCCAGCATTTT. It is translated as CSVKGLGQPQHF.